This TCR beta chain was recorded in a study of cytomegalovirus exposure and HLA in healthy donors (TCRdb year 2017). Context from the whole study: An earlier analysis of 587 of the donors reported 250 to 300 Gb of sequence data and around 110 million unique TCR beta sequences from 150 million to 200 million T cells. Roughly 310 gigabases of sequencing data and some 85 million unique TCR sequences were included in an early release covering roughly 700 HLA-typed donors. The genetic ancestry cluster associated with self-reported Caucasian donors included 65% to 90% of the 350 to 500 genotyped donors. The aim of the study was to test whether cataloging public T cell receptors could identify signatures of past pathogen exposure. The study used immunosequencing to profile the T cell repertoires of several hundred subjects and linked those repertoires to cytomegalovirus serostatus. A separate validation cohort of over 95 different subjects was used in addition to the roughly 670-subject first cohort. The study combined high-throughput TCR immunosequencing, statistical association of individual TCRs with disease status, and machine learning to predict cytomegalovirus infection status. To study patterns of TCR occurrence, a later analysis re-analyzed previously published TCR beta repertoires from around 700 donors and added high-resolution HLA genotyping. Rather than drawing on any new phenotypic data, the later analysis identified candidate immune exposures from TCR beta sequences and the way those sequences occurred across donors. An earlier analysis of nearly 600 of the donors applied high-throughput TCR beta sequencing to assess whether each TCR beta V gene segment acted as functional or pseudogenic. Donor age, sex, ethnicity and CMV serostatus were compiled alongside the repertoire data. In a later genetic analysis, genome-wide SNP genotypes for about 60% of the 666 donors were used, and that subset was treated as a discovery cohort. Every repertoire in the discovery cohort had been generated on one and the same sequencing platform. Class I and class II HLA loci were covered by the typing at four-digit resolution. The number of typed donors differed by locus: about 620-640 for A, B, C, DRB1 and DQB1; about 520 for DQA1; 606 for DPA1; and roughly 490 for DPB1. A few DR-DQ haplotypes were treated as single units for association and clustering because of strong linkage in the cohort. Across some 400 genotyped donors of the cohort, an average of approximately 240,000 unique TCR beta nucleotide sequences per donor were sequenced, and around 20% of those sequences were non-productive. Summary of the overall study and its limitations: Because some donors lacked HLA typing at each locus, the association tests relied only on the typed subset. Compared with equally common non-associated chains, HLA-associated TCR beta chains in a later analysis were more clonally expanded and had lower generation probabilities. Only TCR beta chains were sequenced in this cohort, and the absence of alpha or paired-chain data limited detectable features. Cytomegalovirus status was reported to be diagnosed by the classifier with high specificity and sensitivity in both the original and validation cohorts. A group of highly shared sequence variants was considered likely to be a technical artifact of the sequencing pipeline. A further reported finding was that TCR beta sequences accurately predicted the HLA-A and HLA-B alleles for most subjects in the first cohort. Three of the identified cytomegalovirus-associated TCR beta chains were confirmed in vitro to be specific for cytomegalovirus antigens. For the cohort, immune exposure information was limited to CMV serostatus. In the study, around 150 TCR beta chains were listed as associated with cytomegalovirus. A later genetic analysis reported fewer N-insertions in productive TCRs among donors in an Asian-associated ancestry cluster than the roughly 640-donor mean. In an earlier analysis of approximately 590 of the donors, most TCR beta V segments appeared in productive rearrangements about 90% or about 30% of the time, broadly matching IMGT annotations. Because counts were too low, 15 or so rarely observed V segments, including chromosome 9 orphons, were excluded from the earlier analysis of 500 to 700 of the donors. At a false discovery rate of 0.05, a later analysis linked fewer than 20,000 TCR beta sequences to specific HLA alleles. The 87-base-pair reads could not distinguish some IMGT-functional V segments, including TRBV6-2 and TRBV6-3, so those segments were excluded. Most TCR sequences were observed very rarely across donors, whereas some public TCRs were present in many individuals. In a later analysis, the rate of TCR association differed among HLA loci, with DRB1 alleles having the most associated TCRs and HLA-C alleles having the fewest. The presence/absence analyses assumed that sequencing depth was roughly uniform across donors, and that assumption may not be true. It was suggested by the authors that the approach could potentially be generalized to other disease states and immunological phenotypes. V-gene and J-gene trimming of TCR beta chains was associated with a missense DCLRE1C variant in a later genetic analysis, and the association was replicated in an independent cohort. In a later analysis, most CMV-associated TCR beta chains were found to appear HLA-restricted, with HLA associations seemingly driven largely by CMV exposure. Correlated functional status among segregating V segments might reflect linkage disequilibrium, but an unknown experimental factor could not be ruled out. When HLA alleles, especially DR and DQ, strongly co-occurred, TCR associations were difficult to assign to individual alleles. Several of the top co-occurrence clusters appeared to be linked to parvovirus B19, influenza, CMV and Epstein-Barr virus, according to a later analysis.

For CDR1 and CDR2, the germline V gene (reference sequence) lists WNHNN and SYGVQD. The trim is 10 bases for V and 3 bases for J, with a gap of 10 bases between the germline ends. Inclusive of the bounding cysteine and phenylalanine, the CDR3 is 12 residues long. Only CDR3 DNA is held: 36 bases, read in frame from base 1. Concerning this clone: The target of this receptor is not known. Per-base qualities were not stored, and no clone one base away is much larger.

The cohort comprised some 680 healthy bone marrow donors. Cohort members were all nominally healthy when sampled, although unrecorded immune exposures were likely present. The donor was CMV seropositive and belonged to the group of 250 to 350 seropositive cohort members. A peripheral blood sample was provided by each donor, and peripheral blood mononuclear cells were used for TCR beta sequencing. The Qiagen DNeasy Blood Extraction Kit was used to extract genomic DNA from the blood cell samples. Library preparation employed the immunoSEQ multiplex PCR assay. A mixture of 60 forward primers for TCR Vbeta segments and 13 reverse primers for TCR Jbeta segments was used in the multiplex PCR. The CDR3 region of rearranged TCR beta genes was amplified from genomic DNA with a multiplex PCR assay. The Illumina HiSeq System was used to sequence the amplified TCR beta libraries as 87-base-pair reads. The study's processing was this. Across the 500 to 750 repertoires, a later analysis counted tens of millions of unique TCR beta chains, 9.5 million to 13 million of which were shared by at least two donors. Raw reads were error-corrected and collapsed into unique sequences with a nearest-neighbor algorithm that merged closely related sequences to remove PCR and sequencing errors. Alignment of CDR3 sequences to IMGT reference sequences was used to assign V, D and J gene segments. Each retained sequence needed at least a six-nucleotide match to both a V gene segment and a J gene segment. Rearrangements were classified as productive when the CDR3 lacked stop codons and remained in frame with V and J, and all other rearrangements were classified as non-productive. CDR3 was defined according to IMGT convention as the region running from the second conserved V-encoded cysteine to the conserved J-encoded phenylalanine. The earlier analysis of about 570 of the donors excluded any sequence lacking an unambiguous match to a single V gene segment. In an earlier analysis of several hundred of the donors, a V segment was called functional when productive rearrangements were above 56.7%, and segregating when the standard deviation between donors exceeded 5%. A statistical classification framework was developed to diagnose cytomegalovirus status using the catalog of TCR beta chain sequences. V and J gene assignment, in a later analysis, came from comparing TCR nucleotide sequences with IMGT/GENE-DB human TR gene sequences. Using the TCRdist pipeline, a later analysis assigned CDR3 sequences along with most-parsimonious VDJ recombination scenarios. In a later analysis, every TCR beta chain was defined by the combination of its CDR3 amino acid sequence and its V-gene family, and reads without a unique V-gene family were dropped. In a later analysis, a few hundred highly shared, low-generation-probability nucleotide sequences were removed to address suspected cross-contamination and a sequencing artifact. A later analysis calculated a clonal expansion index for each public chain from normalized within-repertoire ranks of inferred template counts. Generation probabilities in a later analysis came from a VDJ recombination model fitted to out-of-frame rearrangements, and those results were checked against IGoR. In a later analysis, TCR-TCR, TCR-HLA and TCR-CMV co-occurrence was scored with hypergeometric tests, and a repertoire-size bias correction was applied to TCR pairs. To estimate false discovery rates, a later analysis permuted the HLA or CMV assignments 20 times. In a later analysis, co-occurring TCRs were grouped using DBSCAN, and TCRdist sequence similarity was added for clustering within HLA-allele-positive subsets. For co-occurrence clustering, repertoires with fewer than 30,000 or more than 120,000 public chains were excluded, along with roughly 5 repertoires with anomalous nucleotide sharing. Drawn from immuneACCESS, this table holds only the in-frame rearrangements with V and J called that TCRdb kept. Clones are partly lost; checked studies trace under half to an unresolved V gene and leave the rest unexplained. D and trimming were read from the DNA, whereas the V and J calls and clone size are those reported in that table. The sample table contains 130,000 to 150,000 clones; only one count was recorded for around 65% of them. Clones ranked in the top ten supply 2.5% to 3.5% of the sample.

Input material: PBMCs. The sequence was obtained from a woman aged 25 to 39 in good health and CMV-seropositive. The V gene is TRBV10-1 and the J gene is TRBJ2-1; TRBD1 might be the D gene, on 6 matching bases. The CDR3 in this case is CANGQNYNEQFF. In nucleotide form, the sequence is TGCGCCAACGGACAGAACTACAATGAGCAGTTCTTC.